These 26 T cell receptor beta chains were sequenced from one sample in a study of shared clonotypes between healthy human individuals. Clones were read by immunoSEQ multiplex PCR, and TCRdb kept only the in-frame ones, dropping some. The sample lists 400,000 to 600,000 clones; about 85% were seen once. Sequencing was performed on PBMCs. Receptors originate from a woman in her 40s in good health. Some clones in this sample may be carry-over from other donors' samples.

The CDR3 loop is CASSSGLPTGELFF. DNA for the CDR3: TGTGCCAGCAGTTCCGGACTCCCCACCGGGGAGCTGTTTTTT. V and J are TRBV28 and TRBJ2-2, with D perhaps matching TRBD2 (5 bases). The CDR3 length is 14 residues. CDR1 is MDHEN and CDR2 is SYDVKM in the germline V gene. V was clipped by 4 bases and J by 4 bases, with 10 bases between them.

This chain joins TRBV27 and TRBJ2-5; 8 nucleotides align to TRBD1. CDR3 size: 15 residues. With 2 bases clipped from V and 3 bases from J, the junction kept 5 bases outside the gene matches. Germline CDR1 and CDR2: MNHEY and SMNVEV (reference sequence). The CDR3 DNA is TGTGCCAGCAGTTTAGGTAGGACAGGGAAAGAGACCCAGTACTTC. As protein: CASSLGRTGKETQYF.

In this sample, this clone turned up a few times. The chain carries TRBV2 and TRBJ2-1; the match to TRBD2 covers 13 bases. Germline loops: CDR1 SNHLY, CDR2 FYNNEI. J was trimmed by 4 bases and V by 7 bases; bases with no gene match: 10. CDR3 length: 17 amino acids. In DNA, the CDR3 is TGTGCCAGCAATTTACTTTGGACTAGCGGGGGATACAATGAGCAGTTCTTC. Protein product: CASNLLWTSGGYNEQFF.

This sequence joins TRBV30 and TRBJ2-1; 7 bases are a match to TRBD2. Trimming removed 7 bases from V and 9 bases from J; junction bases left unmatched: 15. Germline values: CDR1 GTSNPN, CDR2 SVGIG (reference sequence). The CDR3 is 14 amino acids. CDR3 DNA: TGTGCCTCACTCTCGGGGGGAGGGCCGATTGAGCAGTTCTTC. Its translation: CASLSGGGPIEQFF.

This chain uses TRBV15 with TRBJ2-1; D is undetermined. The V end was cut by 0 bases, the J end by 7 bases, with 7 bases between. Looked up from germline, CDR1 is LNHNV and CDR2 is YYDKDF (reference sequence). The CDR3 totals 13 residues. For the CDR3, the DNA is TGTGCCACCAGCAGAGATATGGGTAATGAGCAGTTCTTC. It codes for CATSRDMGNEQFF.

The chain recombines TRBV5-1 with TRBJ2-7; 8 nucleotides align to TRBD2. Germline V gives CDR1 SGHRS, CDR2 YFSETQ. With V trimmed by 2 bases and J by 2 bases, 3 bases remained unmatched. The CDR3 length is 14 residues. Here the CDR3 DNA reads TGCGCCAGCAGCTTTTCCGGGGGGGCCTACGAGCAGTACTTC. Protein product: CASSFSGGAYEQYF.

The V and J genes are TRBV5-1 and TRBJ2-7, with 11 bases matching TRBD2. Germline V gene data show CDR1 as SGHRS and CDR2 as YFSETQ. The CDR3 sequence is 12 residues long. Trimming cost V 5 bases and J 5 bases; bases outside gene matches: 0. As DNA, the CDR3 is TGCGCCAGCAGGGGACTAGCGGACGAGCAGTACTTC. Its translation is CASRGLADEQYF.

The chain uses TRBV28 and TRBJ2-1, with 9 bases aligning to TRBD2. Germline trimming cut 4 bases from V and 8 bases from J; bases unmatched to any gene: 15. The CDR3 extends over 17 amino acids. CDR1 is MDHEN, CDR2 SYDVKM, per germline. CDR3 in amino acids: CASSSSPGAGGPDEQFF. CDR3 nucleotides: TGTGCCAGCAGTTCCTCCCCGGGGGCGGGAGGGCCTGATGAGCAGTTCTTC. Using reference TRBV28 and TRBJ2-1 for the parts outside the CDR3, the full variable domain is DVKVTQSSRYLVKRTGEKVFLECVQDMDHENMFWYRQDPGLGLRLIYFSYDVKMKEKGDIPEGYSVSREKKERFSLILESASTNQTSMYLCASSSSPGAGGPDEQFFGPGTRLTVL.

J is TRBJ2-5 and V is TRBV2; 10 nucleotides match TRBD2. V was pared by 2 bases and J by 4 bases, with 4 bases of the junction left unmatched. Per germline, CDR1 SNHLY and CDR2 FYNNEI. This CDR3 contains 15 residues. In DNA form, the CDR3 reads TGTGCCAGCAGTGAACGTAGCGGGAGGTCAGAGACCCAGTACTTC. Amino acids: CASSERSGRSETQYF.

Of note for this clone: The sample carries other DNA sequences with the same CDR3. The rearrangement joins TRBV11-2 to TRBJ2-7, with TRBD1 matching over 9 bases. Trimming removed 6 bases from V and 3 bases from J; junction bases left unmatched: 6. This CDR3 comprises 14 residues. From germline, CDR1 is SGHAT and CDR2 FQNNGV. The CDR3 loop reads CASSRTDRGYEQYF. CDR3 nucleotide sequence: TGTGCCAGCAGTCGCACGGACAGGGGCTACGAGCAGTACTTC.

This clone was seen many times. In nucleotides, the CDR3 is TGCAGCGTCACAGGGACAGGGGGCCAGAGGTGGGAAGAGCAGTACTTC. Translating gives CSVTGTGGQRWEEQYF. The V and J genes are TRBV29-1 and TRBJ2-7; 12 bases are shared with TRBD1. The CDR3 is 16 residues long. With V trimmed by 6 bases and J by 7 bases, 16 bases remained unmatched. Germline V gives CDR1 SQVTM, CDR2 ANQGSEA.

The chain joins TRBV6-5 to TRBJ1-1, with D perhaps TRBD1 (6 bases). Germline V lookup: CDR1 MNHEY, CDR2 SVGAGI. V was trimmed by 6 bases and J by 0 bases, leaving 11 bases between them. The CDR3 consists of 14 residues. The CDR3 reads CASSARGLNTEAFF. The CDR3 DNA follows: TGTGCCAGCAGCGCCCGGGGGCTGAACACTGAAGCTTTCTTT.

The chain has TRBV6-5 and TRBJ1-2; D remains ambiguous. The V gene's germline CDR1 is MNHEY and CDR2 SVGAGI. With 5 bases removed from V and 4 bases from J, the gap between germline ends came to 11 bases. This CDR3 spans 13 amino acids. DNA for the CDR3: TGTGCCAGCAGTGGTAGAAAGACCTATGGCTACACCTTC. Protein sequence: CASSGRKTYGYTF.

Here the CDR3 DNA reads TGCGCCAGCAGCCAAGAACAGGGTAGGGGAACCCAGTACTTC. Translation: CASSQEQGRGTQYF. The V call is TRBV4-3, the J call TRBJ2-5; weak D call: TRBD1 (6 bases). Germline V gene lookup returns CDR1 LGHNA and CDR2 YSLEER. The ends were cut back, 0 bases at V and 8 bases at J, with 13 bases in the middle. The CDR3 has 14 amino acids.

This clone was seen just once. V usage is TRBV27 and J usage is TRBJ2-7; D may be TRBD1 or TRBD2 (6 bases each). In germline, CDR1 is MNHEY, CDR2 SMNVEV (reference sequence). Trimming shortened V by 1 base and J by 0 bases, and 25 bases separated the two germline ends. The CDR3 spans 20 residues. In DNA, the CDR3 is TGTGCCAGCAGTTTATATTCCCCCACCGCCACGGGGGCCAACTCCTACGAGCAGTACTTC. It yields the protein CASSLYSPTATGANSYEQYF.

This chain links TRBV11-3 with TRBJ2-3, with a tentative D call TRBD1 (6 bases). V was pared by 4 bases and J by 0 bases, with 11 bases between. Germline assignment: CDR1 SGHNT and CDR2 YENEEA. The CDR3 consists of 15 residues. The CDR3 nucleotides read TGTGCCAGCAGCTCCGGGACATCTAGCACAGATACGCAGTATTTT. This sequence encodes CASSSGTSSTDTQYF.

The J gene is TRBJ1-3, the V gene TRBV10-3, with D unclear. Trimming pared 0 bases from V and 4 bases from J, leaving 4 bases between. The CDR3 covers 13 residues. Germline-derived CDR1 and CDR2 are ENHRY and SYGVKD. In DNA, the CDR3 is TGTGCCATCAGTGAGTCGACAGGAAACACCATATATTTT. This gives the protein CAISESTGNTIYF.

The genes are TRBV7-3 and TRBJ1-2; tentatively, D is TRBD1 (5 bases). CDR1 is SGHTA and CDR2 is FQGTGA in the germline V gene. The CDR3 is 13 amino acids. V lost 1 base and J lost 8, with 11 bases in between. CDR3 loop: CASSLSGARGYTF. CDR3 DNA: TGTGCCAGCAGCTTAAGTGGGGCACGGGGCTACACCTTC.

The V call is TRBV6-1, the J call TRBJ1-2; perhaps TRBD1 as D (5 bases). Germline-derived CDR1 and CDR2 are MNHNS and SASEGT. The V gene lost 3 bases and the J gene lost 1 base, with 9 bases spanning the gap. The length of the CDR3 is 14 residues. CDR3 sequence reads: CASSEGDNNYGYTF. In DNA, the CDR3 is TGTGCCAGCAGTGAGGGGGATAATAACTATGGCTACACCTTC.

The J gene is TRBJ2-7, the V gene TRBV27, with 8 bases that match TRBD2. V lost 6 bases to trimming and J lost 1 base; unmatched junction nucleotides: 8. Per the germline V gene, CDR1 is MNHEY and CDR2 is SMNVEV (reference sequence). The CDR3 consists of 15 residues. This CDR3 reads CASRRLAGGSYEQYF. Written as DNA, the CDR3 is TGTGCCAGCAGGAGGCTGGCGGGAGGATCCTACGAGCAGTACTTC.

The rearrangement uses TRBV5-1 and TRBJ2-7, with D tentatively TRBD2 (6 bases). Germline-derived CDR1 and CDR2 are SGHRS and YFSETQ. This CDR3 has 16 amino acids. The ends were cut back, 4 bases at V and 0 bases at J, with 17 bases in the middle. The CDR3 loop reads CASSLDRAGSSYEQYF. The CDR3 coding sequence is TGCGCCAGCAGCCTGGACCGGGCCGGGAGCTCCTACGAGCAGTACTTC.

The rearrangement uses TRBV11-3 and TRBJ2-4; TRBD2 matches 10 bases. Trimming at V came to 1 base and at J to 9 bases, leaving 0 bases not matched to a gene. Germline V CDR1 and CDR2: SGHNT, YENEEA. The length of the CDR3 is 13 residues. DNA for the CDR3: TGTGCCAGCAGCTTAGGGACTAGCGGCATTCAGTACTTC. This encodes CASSLGTSGIQYF.

J is TRBJ2-1 and V is TRBV7-3, with 9 bases lining up with TRBD2. This CDR3 region has 15 residues. In germline, CDR1 is SGHTA, CDR2 FQGTGA. Trimming took 5 bases from V and 7 from J; bases not matched to a gene: 9. As DNA, the CDR3 is TGTGCCAGCAGCCCTGGGCTAGCGGGAAGGAATGAGCAGTTCTTC. It codes for CASSPGLAGRNEQFF.

This clone is a singleton in its sample. This rearrangement joins TRBV5-1 to TRBJ1-1; tentative D call: TRBD1 (5 bases). CDR3 length: 13 residues. V dropped 4 bases and J dropped 4 bases, with 11 bases sitting between them. CDR1 is SGHRS and CDR2 is YFSETQ in the germline V gene. The CDR3 nucleotides read TGCGCCAGCAGCCGCCGTGGGGGCACTGAAGCTTTCTTT. It yields the protein CASSRRGGTEAFF.

This clone was observed many times. V usage is TRBV30 and J usage is TRBJ2-5, with 7 positions matching TRBD1. The J call may be in error: the DNA end matches TRBJ2-7 better. CDR3 length: 12 residues. CDR1 GTSNPN and CDR2 SVGIG come from the germline V gene (reference sequence). The CDR3 DNA reads as TGTGCCTTCCACCGGGACAGCTACGAGCAGTACTTC. Its translation is CAFHRDSYEQYF.

The chain carries TRBV4-2 and TRBJ2-1; D perhaps matches TRBD2 (6 bases). The CDR3 is 15 amino acids. Trimming took 4 bases from V and 0 from J, leaving 10 bases between them. The germline gives CDR1 LGHNA, CDR2 YNFKEQ. CDR3 residues: CASSPSGDSYNEQFF. The CDR3 nucleotides read TGTGCCAGCAGCCCCTCGGGAGACTCCTACAATGAGCAGTTCTTC.